This T cell receptor (beta chain) was profiled in a study of T cell repertoires in cytomegalovirus infection. The wider study: Shared public TCR beta signatures pointed to both CMV infection and a matching HLA type.

This clonotype occurred many times. The antigen remains unidentified. General study findings and limits: Dominating the ex vivo response were TCR beta clonotypes that were CMV-specific and HLA-C-restricted. Summed public TCR beta family frequency identified CMV carriers bearing the relevant HLA.

This CDR3 has 14 amino acids. V was pared by 2 bases and J by 5 bases, with 15 bases between. Germline CDR1 DFQATT, CDR2 SNEGSKA (reference sequence). TCRdb independently ran MiXCR on the reads; one entry per CDR3 protein. The table records 310,000 or so distinct CDR3 sequences, roughly 26% of them present only once. V usage is TRBV20-1 and J usage is TRBJ1-1; D unresolved. The sequenced material came from PBMCs. This sequence was found in a human donor in good health (CMV status not recorded). Some clones in this sample may be carry-over from other donors' samples. The CDR3 spells CSARSASGWTEAFF. In DNA, the CDR3 is TGCAGTGCTAGAAGCGCCAGCGGTTGGACTGAAGCTTTCTTT.